Each of the 5 T cell receptor beta chains below was sequenced from the same sample in a study of beta chain features in type 1 diabetes. Whole-study results and caveats: In every one of the four CD4+ subsets, TCRB CDR3s were moderately but significantly shorter in Type 1 diabetes patients.

The isolated RNA, all of it, was reverse transcribed, so expressed TCRB transcripts were what got sequenced. Produced via immunoSEQ multiplex PCR; TCRdb's table is partial and in-frame only. The top ten clones hold approximately 0.042% of a sample with about 660,000 clones, around 15% of them seen once. For these receptors, no antigen is known. The specimen was naive CD4+ T cells from blood. These receptors came from a man between 18 and 29 years old with type 1 diabetes.

As for this clone: This same CDR3 is encoded by further DNA sequences in the sample. The rearrangement joins TRBV9 to TRBJ2-3, with D hard to call. The CDR3 spans 13 residues. Germline CDR1 is SGDLS and CDR2 is YYNGEE. V lost 0 bases, J lost 2 bases, and 4 bases lay in between. The CDR3 sequence: CASSVALTDTQYF. As DNA, the CDR3 is TGTGCCAGCAGCGTAGCTCTCACAGATACGCAGTATTTT.

This clone was seen a handful of times. The chain combines TRBV12-5 with TRBJ2-3, with 10 bases fitting TRBD2. The trim removed 3 bases at V and 3 bases at J, leaving 9 bases unmatched. CDR3 size: 17 residues. The germline CDR1 and CDR2 sequences are LGHNT and FRNRAP. The CDR3 DNA follows: TGTGCTAGTGGTTTATTTAAAGCGGGGGGGGCGACAGATACGCAGTATTTT. Protein sequence: CASGLFKAGGATDTQYF.

This clone came up a few times. Other DNA sequences in the same sample also yield this CDR3. This chain joins TRBV4-2 and TRBJ2-5; 11 positions match TRBD2. Germline V gene data show CDR1 as LGHNA and CDR2 as YNFKEQ. V trimming: 0 bases; J trimming: 5 bases; junction bases outside the gene matches: 8. The CDR3 length is 17 residues. Here the CDR3 reads CASSQDGIAGGLETQYF. DNA for the CDR3: TGTGCCAGCAGCCAAGATGGGATAGCGGGGGGGCTGGAGACCCAGTACTTC.

The chain employs TRBV29-1 and TRBJ2-2; D is perhaps TRBD1 (6 bases). The germline CDR1 and CDR2 sequences are SQVTM and ANQGSEA. V was trimmed by 5 bases and J by 1 base, leaving 8 bases between them. CDR3 length equals 13 residues. DNA of the CDR3: TGCAGCGTTTCGGGACAGAACACCGGGGAGCTGTTTTTT. Encoded protein: CSVSGQNTGELFF.

This clone has a handful of counts. This chain links TRBV29-1 with TRBJ1-1, with D unresolved. The length of the CDR3 is 12 residues. Germline lookup yields CDR1 SQVTM and CDR2 ANQGSEA. Trimming cost V 7 bases and J 1 base, with 10 bases left between them. The CDR3 region is CSEGRSNTEAFF. Here the CDR3 DNA reads TGCAGCGAAGGACGATCGAACACTGAAGCTTTCTTT.